The present entry profiles one T cell receptor (beta chain) with its context. What it binds is not known. This sample is part of a study of identical twins. The CDR3 is made up of 16 amino acids. V was pared by 5 bases and J by 4 bases, with 17 bases between. CDR1 is SEHNR and CDR2 is FQNEAQ in the germline V gene (reference sequence). Findings and limits, study-wide: Insertions ran lower in abundant cord blood beta clonotypes, though not in memory repertoires. The same donors were not followed; conclusions instead depended on cross-sectional statistical analysis. Diverse VJ usage suggested most zero-insertion clonotypes were not invariant T cells.

Unique molecular identifiers were present on the cDNA, which also gained a universal primer site by template switching. From the 5' RACE reads, TCRdb called clonotypes with MiXCR, one entry per CDR3 protein. The data contain fewer than 500,000 distinct CDR3 sequences, 13% to 15% of them singletons. The same specimen was also included in a second study, on yellow fever vaccine responses in identical twins.

The V and J genes are TRBV7-9 and TRBJ2-2; D tentatively fits TRBD1 or TRBD2 (6 bases each). This clonotype originated in a woman between 18 and 30 years old in good health. Specimen: CD4+ T cells sorted from blood. CDR3 loop: CASSLRRGQTTGELFF. As DNA, the CDR3 is TGTGCCAGCAGCCTAAGACGGGGGCAGACCACCGGGGAGCTGTTTTTT.